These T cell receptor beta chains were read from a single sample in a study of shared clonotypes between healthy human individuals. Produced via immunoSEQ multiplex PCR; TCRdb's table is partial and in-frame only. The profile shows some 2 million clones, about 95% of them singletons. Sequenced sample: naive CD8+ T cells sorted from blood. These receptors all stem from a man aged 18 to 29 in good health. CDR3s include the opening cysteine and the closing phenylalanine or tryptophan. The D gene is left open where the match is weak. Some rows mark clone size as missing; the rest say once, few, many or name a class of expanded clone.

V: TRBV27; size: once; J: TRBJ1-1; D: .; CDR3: CASSQVGGNTEAFF; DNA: TGTGCCAGCAGTCAAGTAGGCGGGAACACTGAAGCTTTCTTT
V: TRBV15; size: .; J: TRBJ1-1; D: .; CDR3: CATSRVTNTEAFF; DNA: TGTGCCACCAGCAGGGTCACGAACACTGAAGCTTTCTTT
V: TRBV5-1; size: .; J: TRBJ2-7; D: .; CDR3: CASSDSYEQYF; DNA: TGCGCCAGCAGCGATTCCTACGAGCAGTACTTC
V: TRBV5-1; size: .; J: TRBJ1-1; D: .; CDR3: CASSYDSFMNTEAFF; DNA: TGCGCCAGCAGCTACGACAGCTTTATGAACACTGAAGCTTTCTTT
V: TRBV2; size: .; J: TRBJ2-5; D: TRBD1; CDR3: CASGDREAETQYF; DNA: TGTGCCAGCGGGGACAGGGAAGCGGAGACCCAGTACTTC
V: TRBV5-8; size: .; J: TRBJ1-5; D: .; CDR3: CASSSDSLLYYQPQHF; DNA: TGTGCCAGCAGCTCGGACAGCCTCCTGTATTATCAGCCCCAGCATTTT
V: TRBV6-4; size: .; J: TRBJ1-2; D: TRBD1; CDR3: CASTKQGRIYGYTF; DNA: TGTGCCAGCACCAAACAGGGGAGAATCTATGGCTACACCTTC
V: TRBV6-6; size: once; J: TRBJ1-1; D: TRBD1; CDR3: CASSYPGQGVGTEAFF; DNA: TGTGCCAGCAGTTACCCGGGACAGGGGGTCGGTACTGAAGCTTTCTTT
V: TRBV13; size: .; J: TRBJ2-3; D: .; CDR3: CASSLVYPDTQYF; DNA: TGTGCCAGCAGCTTAGTCTACCCAGATACGCAGTATTTT
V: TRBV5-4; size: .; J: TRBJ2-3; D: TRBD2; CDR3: CASSRLAGGPTDTQYF; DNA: TGTGCCAGCAGCCGATTAGCGGGGGGGCCAACAGATACGCAGTATTTT
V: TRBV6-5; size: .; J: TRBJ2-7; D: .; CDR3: CASSYGQGPEQYF; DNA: TGTGCCAGCAGTTACGGGCAGGGGCCCGAGCAGTACTTC
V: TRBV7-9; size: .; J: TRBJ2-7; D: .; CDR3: CASSLPPDEQYF; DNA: TGTGCCAGCAGCTTACCCCCCGACGAGCAGTACTTC
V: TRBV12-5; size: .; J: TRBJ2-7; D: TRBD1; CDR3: CASGRDSPYEQYF; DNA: TGTGCTAGTGGTCGGGACAGTCCCTACGAGCAGTACTTC
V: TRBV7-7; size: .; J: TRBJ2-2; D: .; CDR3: CASSEGPNTGELFF; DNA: TGTGCTAGCAGCGAAGGACCTAACACCGGGGAGCTGTTTTTT
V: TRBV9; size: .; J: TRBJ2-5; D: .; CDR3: CASSVEGGEETQYF; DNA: TGTGCCAGCAGCGTAGAGGGCGGTGAAGAGACCCAGTACTTC
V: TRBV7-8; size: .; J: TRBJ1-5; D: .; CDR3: CASSAGGRQPQHF; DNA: TGTGCCAGCAGCGCCGGAGGTCGGCAGCCCCAGCATTTT
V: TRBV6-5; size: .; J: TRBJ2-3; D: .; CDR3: CASSYRGVDTQYF; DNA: TGTGCCAGCAGTTACAGGGGCGTAGATACGCAGTATTTT
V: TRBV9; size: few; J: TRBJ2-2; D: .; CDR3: CASSDSLAGELFF; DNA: TGTGCCAGCAGCGACTCTTTGGCCGGGGAGCTGTTTTTT
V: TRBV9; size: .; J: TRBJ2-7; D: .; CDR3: CASSVNTGLEQYF; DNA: TGTGCCAGCAGCGTTAACACAGGGCTGGAGCAGTACTTC
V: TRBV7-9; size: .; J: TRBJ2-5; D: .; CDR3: CASSSRGGPTGETQYF; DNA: TGTGCCAGCAGCTCCCGGGGCGGCCCGACGGGAGAGACCCAGTACTTC
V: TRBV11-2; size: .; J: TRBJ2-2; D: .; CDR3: CASSLDNTGELFF; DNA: TGTGCCAGCAGCTTAGATAATACCGGGGAGCTGTTTTTT
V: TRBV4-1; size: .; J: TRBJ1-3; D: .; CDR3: CASSLTRGWGNTIYF; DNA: TGCGCCAGCAGCCTCACGCGGGGCTGGGGAAACACCATATATTTT
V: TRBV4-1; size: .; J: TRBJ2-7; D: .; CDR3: CASSPRGELGEQYF; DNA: TGCGCCAGCAGCCCTAGGGGGGAACTGGGCGAGCAGTACTTC
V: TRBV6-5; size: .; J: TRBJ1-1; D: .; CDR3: CASSYGTWNTEAFF; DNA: TGTGCCAGCAGTTACGGGACATGGAACACTGAAGCTTTCTTT
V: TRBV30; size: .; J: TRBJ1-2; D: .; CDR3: CAWGAGDLYGYTF; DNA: TGTGCCTGGGGGGCGGGGGATTTGTATGGCTACACCTTC
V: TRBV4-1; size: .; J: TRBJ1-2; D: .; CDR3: CASSQGPSYGYTF; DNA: TGCGCCAGCAGCCAAGGTCCCAGCTATGGCTACACCTTC
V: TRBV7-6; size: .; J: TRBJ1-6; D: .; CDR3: CASSSGFSPLHF; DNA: TGTGCCAGCAGCTCTGGCTTCTCACCCCTCCACTTT
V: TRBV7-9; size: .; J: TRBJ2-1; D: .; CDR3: CASSLVILNEQFF; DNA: TGTGCCAGCAGCTTAGTCATCCTCAATGAGCAGTTCTTC
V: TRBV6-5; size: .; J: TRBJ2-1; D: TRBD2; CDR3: CASSYLLAGGGNEQFF; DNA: TGTGCCAGCAGTTACCTTCTAGCGGGGGGAGGAAATGAGCAGTTCTTC
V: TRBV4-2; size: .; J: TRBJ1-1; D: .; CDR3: CASSQVGVDTEAFF; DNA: TGTGCCAGCAGCCAAGTTGGTGTGGACACTGAAGCTTTCTTT
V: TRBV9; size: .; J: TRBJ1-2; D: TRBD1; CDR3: CASSGAGTENYGYTF; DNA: TGTGCCAGCAGCGGAGCCGGGACAGAGAACTATGGCTACACCTTC
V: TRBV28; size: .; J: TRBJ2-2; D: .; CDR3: CASSRAPGRGNTGELFF; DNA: TGTGCCAGCAGTCGCGCACCGGGACGGGGGAACACCGGGGAGCTGTTTTTT
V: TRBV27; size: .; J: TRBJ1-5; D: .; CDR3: CASSPGASNQPQHF; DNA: TGTGCCAGCAGTCCGGGGGCTAGCAATCAGCCCCAGCATTTT
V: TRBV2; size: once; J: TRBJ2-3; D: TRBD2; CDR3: CASSLLAGTSGGSLQDTDTQYF; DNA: TGTGCCAGCAGCCTTCTAGCGGGGACTAGCGGGGGGTCCCTGCAGGACACAGATACGCAGTATTTT
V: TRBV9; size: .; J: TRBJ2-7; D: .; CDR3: CASSPPGPFSYEQYF; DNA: TGTGCCAGCAGCCCCCCGGGTCCTTTCTCCTACGAGCAGTACTTC
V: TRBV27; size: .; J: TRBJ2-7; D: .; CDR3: CASSLEAGLSYEQYF; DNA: TGTGCCAGCAGTTTAGAGGCAGGGTTATCCTACGAGCAGTACTTC
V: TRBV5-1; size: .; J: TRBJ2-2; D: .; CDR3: CASSIDSYTGELFF; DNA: TGCGCCAGCAGCATTGACAGCTACACCGGGGAGCTGTTTTTT
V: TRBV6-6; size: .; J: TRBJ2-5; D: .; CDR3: CASSYSLETQYF; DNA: TGTGCCAGCAGTTACTCACTAGAGACCCAGTACTTC
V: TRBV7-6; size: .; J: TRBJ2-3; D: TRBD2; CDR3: CASSPGLPAGLSDTQYF; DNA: TGTGCCAGCAGCCCCGGCCTCCCAGCGGGGCTATCAGATACGCAGTATTTT
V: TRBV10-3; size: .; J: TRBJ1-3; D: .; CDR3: CAISDFRADRPGNTIYF; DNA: TGTGCCATCAGTGATTTCCGGGCAGATAGGCCTGGAAACACCATATATTTT